The TCR beta chain described here comes from a study of blood T cell repertoires in COVID-19. Study at large: COVID-19 samples from acute and convalescent phases originated in the United States, Italy and Spain. PBMCs, B-cell-depleted T cells, or T cells provided the cDNA or gDNA that made up the material.

Per the original methods: Cell counts per sample came from amplifying reference gene primers. Produced via immunoSEQ multiplex PCR; TCRdb's table is partial and in-frame only. For V, J and clone size, that table is used; D and trimming come from the DNA. This table holds hundreds of thousands of clones, 84% found once. This CDR3 comprises 15 residues. The germline V gene encodes CDR1 SGHNT and CDR2 YYREEE (reference sequence). The ends lost 3 bases at V and 3 bases at J; junction bases unmatched: 2. The participants were between about 18 and 89 years old and came from about two dozen US areas. The V gene is TRBV5-4, the J gene TRBJ2-1, with 11 bases fitting TRBD1. Sequences were obtained from PBMCs or T cells enriched from blood (not recorded which). The receptor was derived from a man aged 25 to 45 with acute COVID-19. The DNA for the CDR3 is TGTGCCAGCAGCTCGGGACAGGGGGACTACAATGAGCAGTTCTTC. Translated: CASSSGQGDYNEQFF.